One and the same sample provided the 28 T cell receptor beta chains below, sequenced in a study of identical twins. TCRdb analysed the 5' RACE reads with MiXCR anew, one entry per CDR3 protein. The repertoire holds hundreds of thousands of distinct CDR3 sequences, roughly 12% seen once, with about 1.5% in the top ten. These data were also filed under a second study, of yellow fever vaccine responses in identical twins.

Sequenced input: PBMCs. Every receptor here comes from a woman aged 18-35 years in good health.

The V gene is TRBV4-2, the J gene TRBJ2-5; D remains unclear. With 0 bases removed from V and 1 base from J, the gap between germline ends came to 9 bases. The germline CDR1 and CDR2 sequences are LGHNA and YNFKEQ. This CDR3 is 15 amino acids long. The CDR3 is CASSQDGQSQETQYF. The CDR3, as DNA: TGTGCCAGCAGCCAAGATGGGCAGTCCCAAGAGACCCAGTACTTC.

This clonotype was counted a few times. The chain links TRBV11-3 to TRBJ2-2; 7 positions agree with TRBD1. Germline trimming cut 8 bases from V and 4 bases from J; bases unmatched to any gene: 10. This CDR3 region has 15 residues. CDR1 and CDR2 (germline): SGHNT, YENEEA. As DNA, the CDR3 is TGTGCCAGCTTCCCCCGGGACAGTCTCACCGGGGAGCTGTTTTTT. It specifies CASFPRDSLTGELFF.

This clonotype was detected a few times. This sequence joins TRBV2 and TRBJ2-3; a possible D gene is TRBD2 (7 bases). CDR1 SNHLY and CDR2 FYNNEI come from the germline V gene. The length of the CDR3 is 16 residues. The germline V and J ends were trimmed by 3 bases and 6 bases, with 19 bases remaining between them. The DNA for the CDR3 is TGTGCCAGCAGTGATTCCGAGAGTGGGGGGGGCGATACGCAGTATTTT. Protein product: CASSDSESGGGDTQYF.

This clonotype was seen a single time. The chain employs TRBV29-1 and TRBJ1-1, with 8 positions matching TRBD1. Trimming at V came to 5 bases and at J to 7 bases, leaving 12 bases not matched to a gene. Germline V gives CDR1 SQVTM, CDR2 ANQGSEA. This CDR3 is 14 amino acids long. For the CDR3, the DNA is TGCAGCGTTTTTCCGGGACAGGCGTGGATTGAAGCTTTCTTT. The encoded protein is CSVFPGQAWIEAFF.

This chain connects TRBV20-1 to TRBJ1-3; D is unresolved. In germline, CDR1 is DFQATT, CDR2 SNEGSKA (reference sequence). Trimming cost V 1 base and J 4 bases, with 14 bases left between them. There are 15 residues in the CDR3. The CDR3 here is CSARAPSTFGNTIYF. The CDR3 bases are TGCAGTGCTAGAGCCCCCTCTACGTTCGGAAACACCATATATTTT.

There are a few counts of this clonotype. The rearrangement links TRBV27 to TRBJ2-2; tentative D call: TRBD2 (6 bases). This CDR3 is 17 amino acids long. The germline V gene encodes CDR1 MNHEY and CDR2 SMNVEV (reference sequence). V gave up 5 bases and J gave up 9 bases, with 25 bases separating them. The CDR3 is CASSRLPGGFLHRELFF. The CDR3 coding sequence is TGTGCCAGCAGTAGACTTCCTGGGGGGTTTCTACACCGGGAGCTGTTTTTT.

At least ten counts were recorded for this clonotype. The V and J genes are TRBV10-1 and TRBJ2-6; D is ambiguous. Germline V lookup: CDR1 WNHNN, CDR2 SYGVQD (reference sequence). Trimming removed 5 bases from V and 1 base from J, with 9 bases in between. The CDR3 consists of 15 residues. The CDR3 coding sequence is TGCGCCAGCAGTCCTGCCAAGTCTGGGGCCAACGTCCTGACTTTC. This encodes CASSPAKSGANVLTF.

The CDR3 spells CASSKLAGGRNEQFF. CDR3 nucleotides: TGTGCCAGCAGCAAACTAGCGGGGGGGCGGAATGAGCAGTTCTTC. J is TRBJ2-1 and V is TRBV12-3 or TRBV12-4; 13 bases align to TRBD2. The CDR3 runs to 15 residues. V shed 6 bases and J 7 bases; nucleotides not matched to a gene: 6.

This clonotype was counted between two and nine times. The V and J genes are TRBV27 and TRBJ1-1; perhaps TRBD1 as D (6 bases). With 7 bases removed from V and 6 bases from J, the gap between germline ends came to 15 bases. The CDR3 sequence is 13 residues long. Germline lookup yields CDR1 MNHEY and CDR2 SMNVEV (reference sequence). CDR3 coding DNA: TGTGCCAGCACCCAAGGACAGCACGCTGAAGCTTTCTTT. Protein sequence: CASTQGQHAEAFF.

This clonotype showed up just a few times. The chain employs TRBV3-1 and TRBJ1-2; D gene unclear. Germline V gives CDR1 LGHDT, CDR2 YNNKEL (reference sequence). Trimming shortened V by 1 base and J by 3 bases, and 9 bases separated the two germline ends. CDR3 length: 14 amino acids. In DNA form, the CDR3 reads TGTGCCAGCAGCCAAGCCGGAAGGGACTATGGCTACACCTTC. This translates into CASSQAGRDYGYTF.

The V call is TRBV5-5, the J call TRBJ2-3; a weak D match, TRBD2 (7 bases). The ends were cut back, 2 bases at V and 2 bases at J, with 21 bases in the middle. The CDR3 covers 18 residues. Germline CDR1 and CDR2: SGHKS and YYEKEE (reference sequence). The chain's CDR3 is CASSFRARGAGATDTQYF. The DNA of the CDR3 is TGTGCCAGCAGCTTCCGGGCGAGAGGGGCGGGGGCCACAGATACGCAGTATTTT.

The chain is built from TRBV7-9 and TRBJ2-1; 9 nucleotides line up with TRBD2. Germline assignment: CDR1 SEHNR and CDR2 FQNEAQ (reference sequence). This CDR3 region has 17 residues. The trim removed 5 bases at V and 11 bases at J, leaving 19 bases unmatched. The CDR3 protein is CASSTSTGTSPPWKQFF. CDR3 DNA: TGTGCCAGCAGCACCTCAACCGGGACTAGCCCCCCTTGGAAGCAGTTCTTC.

This clonotype turned up a few times. The chain has TRBV12-3 or TRBV12-4 and TRBJ2-1, with D unclear. V lost 6 bases to trimming and J lost 10 bases, with 13 bases between them. The CDR3 consists of 12 residues. The CDR3: CASSWTLTEQFF. The DNA for the CDR3 is TGTGCCAGCAGCTGGACCTTGACGGAGCAGTTCTTC.

This chain links TRBV10-3 with TRBJ2-3; TRBD2 might be the D (5 bases). CDR3 length equals 13 residues. CDR1 ENHRY and CDR2 SYGVKD come from the germline V gene. Deletions cut 5 bases from V and 5 bases from J, with 11 bases between. The DNA for the CDR3 is TGTGCCATCAGTTACGGCGGACTAGATACGCAGTATTTT. Its translation: CAISYGGLDTQYF.

This sequence joins TRBV14 and TRBJ2-3; perhaps TRBD1 as D (6 bases). The CDR3 runs 15 residues. Germline CDR1 and CDR2: SGHDN and FVKESK. Trimming stripped 0 bases from V and 2 bases from J, with 9 bases between. CDR3 in amino acids: CASSQDRGATDTQYF. CDR3 DNA sequence: TGTGCCAGCAGCCAAGACAGGGGTGCCACAGATACGCAGTATTTT.

V gene TRBV11-2 combines with J gene TRBJ2-2, with D tentatively TRBD2 (5 bases). V was shortened by 2 bases and J by 1 base, with 17 bases between the two germline ends. Germline V gives CDR1 SGHAT, CDR2 FQNNGV. This CDR3 region has 18 residues. The CDR3, as DNA: TGTGCCAGCAGCTTACGAGCGGATACACGGATGAACACCGGGGAGCTGTTTTTT. Translation: CASSLRADTRMNTGELFF.

The chain couples TRBV7-9 to TRBJ2-7, with no clear D. V was pared by 5 bases and J by 4 bases, with 9 bases between. Germline loops: CDR1 SEHNR, CDR2 FQNEAQ (reference sequence). The CDR3 runs to 12 residues. The CDR3 protein is CASSPDPYEQYF. CDR3 nucleotides: TGTGCCAGCAGCCCCGACCCATACGAGCAGTACTTC. The complete variable domain, with remaining parts taken from reference TRBV7-9 and TRBJ2-7, reads DTGVSQNPRHKITKRGQNVTFRCDPISEHNRLYWYRQTLGQGPEFLTYFQNEAQLEKSRLLSDRFSAERPKGSFSTLEIQRTEQGDSAMYLCASSPDPYEQYFGPGTRLTVT.

This clonotype was detected many times. The chain uses TRBV4-1 and TRBJ2-3; perhaps TRBD2 as D (6 bases). This CDR3 is built from 14 residues. Trimming took 4 bases from V and 1 from J, leaving 9 bases between them. CDR1 MGHRA and CDR2 YSYEKL come from the germline V gene. The CDR3 DNA is TGCGCCAGCAGCCGAGGAGGGGGCACAGATACGCAGTATTTT. Translating gives CASSRGGGTDTQYF.

V gene TRBV9 combines with J gene TRBJ2-3; no definite D call. This CDR3 is built from 15 residues. The germline gives CDR1 SGDLS, CDR2 YYNGEE. V gave up 0 bases and J gave up 0 bases, with 8 bases separating them. CDR3: CASSVEAASTDTQYF. For the CDR3, the DNA is TGTGCCAGCAGCGTAGAGGCAGCTAGCACAGATACGCAGTATTTT. The entire variable domain, with the rest obtained from reference TRBV9 and TRBJ2-3, is as follows: DSGVTQTPKHLITATGQRVTLRCSPRSGDLSVYWYQQSLDQGLQFLIQYYNGEERAKGNILERFSAQQFPDLHSELNLSSLELGDSALYFCASSVEAASTDTQYFGPGTRLTVL.

The chain carries TRBV15 and TRBJ2-3; D tentatively fits TRBD1 or TRBD2 (5 bases each). CDR3 length: 14 amino acids. V dropped 3 bases and J dropped 2 bases, with 9 bases sitting between them. Germline lookup yields CDR1 LNHNV and CDR2 YYDKDF (reference sequence). CDR3 loop: CATSSFGATDTQYF. The CDR3 DNA reads TGTGCCACCAGCAGTTTCGGGGCCACAGATACGCAGTATTTT. Looking up the rest from reference TRBV15 and TRBJ2-3 gives the full variable domain: DAMVIQNPRYQVTQFGKPVTLSCSQTLNHNVMYWYQQKSSQAPKLLFHYYDKDFNNEADTPDNFQSRRPNTSFCFLDIRSPGLGDTAMYLCATSSFGATDTQYFGPGTRLTVL.

This clonotype has a count of ten or more. This chain joins TRBV12-3 or TRBV12-4 and TRBJ1-2; D uncertain. This CDR3 contains 14 residues. V was shortened by 3 bases and J by 4 bases, with 12 bases between the two germline ends. The CDR3 coding sequence is TGTGCCAGCAGTTTTGGTCAGGACGGCTATGGCTACACCTTC. Translation gives CASSFGQDGYGYTF.

This chain uses TRBV29-1 with TRBJ1-2; D is unresolved. The CDR3 is 13 amino acids. CDR1 is SQVTM, CDR2 ANQGSEA, per germline. Trimming shortened V by 2 bases and J by 2 bases, and 9 bases separated the two germline ends. The CDR3 coding sequence is TGCAGCGTTGAATCCGAGACCAACTATGGCTACACCTTC. Translating gives CSVESETNYGYTF.

The sample holds a few counts of this clonotype. This chain joins TRBV7-6 and TRBJ2-7, with 12 bases that match TRBD1. Germline V CDR1 and CDR2: SGHVS, FNYEAQ. There are 16 residues in the CDR3. Trimming removed 5 bases from V and 4 bases from J; junction bases left unmatched: 9. CDR3 sequence (DNA): TGTGCCAGCAGCCCAGGGCCGGGACAGGGGGCTTACGAGCAGTACTTC. Its protein product is CASSPGPGQGAYEQYF.

The chain has TRBV5-1 and TRBJ2-3; 10 bases match TRBD2. The trim removed 3 bases at V and 5 bases at J, leaving 9 bases unmatched. The CDR3 has 16 residues. CDR1 SGHRS and CDR2 YFSETQ come from the germline V gene. This CDR3 is CASSWGLASVGDTQYF. The CDR3 coding sequence is TGCGCCAGCAGCTGGGGACTAGCGTCGGTCGGAGATACGCAGTATTTT.

This clonotype was found many times. J is TRBJ1-1 and V is TRBV10-3, with 8 bases aligning to TRBD1. The germline V gene encodes CDR1 ENHRY and CDR2 SYGVKD. The CDR3 is 12 amino acids. Trimming at V came to 11 bases and at J to 5 bases, leaving 7 bases not matched to a gene. CDR3 residues: CAAGQGGTEAFF. As DNA, the CDR3 is TGTGCCGCTGGACAGGGCGGTACTGAAGCTTTCTTT.

This clonotype was recorded a few times. The chain employs TRBV12-3 or TRBV12-4 and TRBJ1-1; D is perhaps TRBD1 (5 bases). Trimming took off 3 bases at V and 2 bases at J, with 19 bases between the two ends. This CDR3 comprises 17 residues. As DNA, the CDR3 is TGTGCCAGCAGTTTGCCAGGGTTTTGGGGCCCTAACACTGAAGCTTTCTTT. Encoded protein: CASSLPGFWGPNTEAFF.

J is TRBJ1-1 and V is TRBV25-1, with 10 positions matching TRBD1. From germline, CDR1 is MGHDK and CDR2 SYGVNS. The CDR3 is 16 residues long. J lost 5 bases, V lost 2 bases, and 8 bases had no gene match. The CDR3 loop reads CASSEPDRGRGTEAFF. CDR3 coding DNA: TGTGCCAGCAGTGAACCAGACAGGGGGCGAGGTACTGAAGCTTTCTTT.

This clonotype turned up a few times. This sequence joins TRBV11-2 and TRBJ1-1; D gene unclear. CDR1 is SGHAT and CDR2 is FQNNGV in the germline V gene. V was clipped by 3 bases and J by 1 base, with 18 bases between them. The CDR3 covers 17 residues. This chain's CDR3 is CASSFYLRSLENTEAFF. CDR3 nucleotides: TGTGCCAGCAGCTTCTACCTCAGGAGCTTAGAGAACACTGAAGCTTTCTTT.